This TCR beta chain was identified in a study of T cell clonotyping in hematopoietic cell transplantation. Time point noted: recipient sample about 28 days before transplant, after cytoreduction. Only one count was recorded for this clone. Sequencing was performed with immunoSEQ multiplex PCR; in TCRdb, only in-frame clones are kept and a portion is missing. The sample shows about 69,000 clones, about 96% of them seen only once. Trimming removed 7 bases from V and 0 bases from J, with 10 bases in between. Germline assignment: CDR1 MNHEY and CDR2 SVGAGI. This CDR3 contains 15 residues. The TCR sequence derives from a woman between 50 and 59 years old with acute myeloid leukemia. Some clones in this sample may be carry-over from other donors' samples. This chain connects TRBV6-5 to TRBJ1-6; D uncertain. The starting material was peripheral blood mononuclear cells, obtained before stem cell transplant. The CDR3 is CASNLRSSYNSPLHF. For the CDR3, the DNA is TGTGCCAGCAATCTCAGGAGCTCCTATAATTCACCCCTCCACTTT.